This T cell receptor beta chain is from a study of cytomegalovirus exposure and HLA in healthy donors. The study, taken as a whole, reports: Three CMV-associated chains were confirmed in vitro to be specific for CMV antigens. Productive status was seen about 90% or about 30% of the time for most TCR beta V segments in an earlier analysis.

The CDR3 spans 15 residues. CDR1 is MNHNS and CDR2 is SASEGT in the germline V gene. The trim removed 6 bases at V and 4 bases at J, leaving 9 bases unmatched. 13 Jbeta primers and 60 Vbeta primers were used for the PCR. In the study's own analysis: In a later analysis, of 79 million or so unique beta chains, about 11 million appeared in at least two donors. This table comes from immunoSEQ multiplex PCR, and its TCRdb copy is limited to in-frame clones, with some not included. The DNA gave D and trimming, while V, J and clone size come from that table. The sample holds 140,000 or so clones; around 80% are singletons and the top ten take less than 3.5%. A note on this clone: The antigen remains undetermined.

Sequencing was performed on PBMCs. The chain links TRBV6-1 to TRBJ2-3; 8 positions match TRBD1. This TCR was sampled from a woman aged 25 to 39 in good health and CMV-seronegative. This CDR3 is CASSPQGALPDTQYF. The CDR3 DNA follows: TGTGCCAGCAGCCCTCAGGGGGCGCTTCCAGATACGCAGTATTTT.